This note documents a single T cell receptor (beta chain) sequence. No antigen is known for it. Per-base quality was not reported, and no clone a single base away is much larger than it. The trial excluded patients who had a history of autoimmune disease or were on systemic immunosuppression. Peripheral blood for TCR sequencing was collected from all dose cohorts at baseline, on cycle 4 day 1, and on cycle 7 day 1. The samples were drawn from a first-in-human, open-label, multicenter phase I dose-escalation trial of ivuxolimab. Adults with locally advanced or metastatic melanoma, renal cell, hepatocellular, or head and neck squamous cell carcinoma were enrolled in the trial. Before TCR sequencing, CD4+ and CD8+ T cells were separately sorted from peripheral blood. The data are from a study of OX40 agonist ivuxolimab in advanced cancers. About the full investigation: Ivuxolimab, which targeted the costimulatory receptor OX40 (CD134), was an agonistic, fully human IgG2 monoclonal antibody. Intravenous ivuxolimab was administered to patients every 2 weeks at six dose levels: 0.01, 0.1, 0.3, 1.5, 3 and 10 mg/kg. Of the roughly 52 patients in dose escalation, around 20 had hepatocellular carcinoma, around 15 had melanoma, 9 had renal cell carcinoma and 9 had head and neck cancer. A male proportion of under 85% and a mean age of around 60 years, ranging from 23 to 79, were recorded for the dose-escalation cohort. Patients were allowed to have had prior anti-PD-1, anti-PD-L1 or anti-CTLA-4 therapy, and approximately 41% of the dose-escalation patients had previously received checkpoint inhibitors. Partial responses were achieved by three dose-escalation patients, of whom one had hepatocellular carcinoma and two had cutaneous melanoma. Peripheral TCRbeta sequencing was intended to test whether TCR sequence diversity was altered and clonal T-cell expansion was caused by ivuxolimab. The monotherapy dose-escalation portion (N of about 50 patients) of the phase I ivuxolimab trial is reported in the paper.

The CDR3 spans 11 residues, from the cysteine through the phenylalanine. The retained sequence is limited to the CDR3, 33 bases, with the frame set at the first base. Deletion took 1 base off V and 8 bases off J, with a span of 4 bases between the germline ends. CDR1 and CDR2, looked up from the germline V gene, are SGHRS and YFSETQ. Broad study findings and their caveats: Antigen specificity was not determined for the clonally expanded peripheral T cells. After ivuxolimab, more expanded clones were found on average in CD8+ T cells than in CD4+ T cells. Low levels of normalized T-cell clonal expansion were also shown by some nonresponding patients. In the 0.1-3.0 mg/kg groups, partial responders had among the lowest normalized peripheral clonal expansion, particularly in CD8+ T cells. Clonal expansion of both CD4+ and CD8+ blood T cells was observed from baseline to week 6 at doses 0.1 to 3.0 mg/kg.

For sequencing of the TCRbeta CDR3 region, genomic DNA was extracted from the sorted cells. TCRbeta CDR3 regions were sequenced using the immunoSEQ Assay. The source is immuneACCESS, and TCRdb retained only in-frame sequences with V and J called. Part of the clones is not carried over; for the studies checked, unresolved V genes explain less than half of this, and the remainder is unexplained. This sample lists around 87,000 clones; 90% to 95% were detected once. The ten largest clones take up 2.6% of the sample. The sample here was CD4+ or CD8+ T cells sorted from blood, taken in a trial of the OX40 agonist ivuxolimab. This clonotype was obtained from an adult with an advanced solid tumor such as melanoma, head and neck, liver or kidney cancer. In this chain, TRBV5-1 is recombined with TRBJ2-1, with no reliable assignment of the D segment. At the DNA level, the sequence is TGCGCCAGCAGCTTGTCCGATGAGCAGTTCTTC. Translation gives CASSLSDEQFF.